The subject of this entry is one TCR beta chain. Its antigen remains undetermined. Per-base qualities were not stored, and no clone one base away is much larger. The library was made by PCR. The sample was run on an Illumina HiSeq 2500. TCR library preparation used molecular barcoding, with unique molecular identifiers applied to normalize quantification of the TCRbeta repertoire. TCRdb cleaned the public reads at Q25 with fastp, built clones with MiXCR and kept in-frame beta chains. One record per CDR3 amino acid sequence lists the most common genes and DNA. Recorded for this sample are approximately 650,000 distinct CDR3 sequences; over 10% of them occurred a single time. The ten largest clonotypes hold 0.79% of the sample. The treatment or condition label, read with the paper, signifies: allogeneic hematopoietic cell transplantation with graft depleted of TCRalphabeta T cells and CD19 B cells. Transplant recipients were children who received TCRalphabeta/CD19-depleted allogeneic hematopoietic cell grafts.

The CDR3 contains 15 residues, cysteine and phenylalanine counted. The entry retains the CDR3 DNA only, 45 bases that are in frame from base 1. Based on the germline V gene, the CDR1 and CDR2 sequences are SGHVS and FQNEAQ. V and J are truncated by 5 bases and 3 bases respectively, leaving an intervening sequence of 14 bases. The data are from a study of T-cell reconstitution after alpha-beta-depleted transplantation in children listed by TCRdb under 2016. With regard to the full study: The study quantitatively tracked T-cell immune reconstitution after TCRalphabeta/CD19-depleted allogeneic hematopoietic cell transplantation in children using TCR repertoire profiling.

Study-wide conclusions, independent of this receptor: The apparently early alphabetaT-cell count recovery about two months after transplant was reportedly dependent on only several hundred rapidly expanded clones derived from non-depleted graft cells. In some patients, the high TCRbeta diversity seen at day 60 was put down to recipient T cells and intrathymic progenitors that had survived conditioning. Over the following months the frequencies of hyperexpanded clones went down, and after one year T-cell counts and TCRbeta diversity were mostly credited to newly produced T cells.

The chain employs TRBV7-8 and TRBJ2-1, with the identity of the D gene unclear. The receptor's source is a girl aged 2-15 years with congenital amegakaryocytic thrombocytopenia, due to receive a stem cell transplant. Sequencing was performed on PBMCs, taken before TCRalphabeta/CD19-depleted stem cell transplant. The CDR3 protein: CASSQSAGNYNEQFF. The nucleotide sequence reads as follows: TGTGCCAGCAGCCAATCGGCAGGCAACTACAATGAGCAGTTCTTC. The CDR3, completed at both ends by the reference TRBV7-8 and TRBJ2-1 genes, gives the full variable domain GAGVSQSPRYKVAKRGQDVALRCDPISGHVSLFWYQQALGQGPEFLTYFQNEAQLDKSGLPSDRFFAERPEGSVSTLKIQRTQQEDSAVYLCASSQSAGNYNEQFFGPGTRLTVL.